This is a list of T cell receptor beta chains from one sample in a study of blood T cell repertoires in COVID-19. Only in-frame clones appear in the TCRdb table, and some are missing; sequencing was by immunoSEQ multiplex PCR. The sample lists about 150,000 clones, around four fifths occurring once. Sequenced input: peripheral blood. Receptors were obtained from a woman older than 75 with COVID-19, enrolled during active disease. The CDR3 runs from the conserved cysteine through the conserved F or W. D genes are given only for firm matches. Rows give clone size only sometimes, using once, few, many, or a class for an expanded clone.

size,D,V,J,length,DNA,CDR3
NA,TRBD2,TRBV9,TRBJ2-2,14,TGTGCCAGCGGGGGACTAGCGGGGACCGGGGAGCTGTTTTTT,CASGGLAGTGELFF
once,NA,TRBV5-1,TRBJ2-2,15,TGCGCCAGCAGCCACGCGAACAGGGCTGCCGGGGAGCTGTTTTTT,CASSHANRAAGELFF
NA,NA,TRBV10-3,TRBJ2-1,15,TGTGCCATCAGTGTTTCTGGACAGAGATACAATGAGCAGTTCTTC,CAISVSGQRYNEQFF
NA,NA,TRBV15,TRBJ1-5,15,TGTGCCACCAGCAGAGTAGGGGCCAGCAATCAGCCCCAGCATTTT,CATSRVGASNQPQHF
NA,NA,TRBV4-1,TRBJ1-6,15,TGCGCCAGCAGCTACAACAGGGTTGGTAATTCACCCCTCCACTTT,CASSYNRVGNSPLHF
NA,TRBD1,TRBV9,TRBJ2-7,17,TGTGCCAGCAGCGCCAGGACAGGGACAGCCCAAAGGAGCGAGCAGTACTTC,CASSARTGTAQRSEQYF
NA,TRBD2,TRBV28,TRBJ2-7,16,TGTGCCAGCAGCCTCCAGGGGGTAGCGGGAGTCCACGAGCAGTACTTC,CASSLQGVAGVHEQYF
NA,TRBD1,TRBV29-1,TRBJ1-1,14,TGCAGCGCCGGCTTCGGACAGGGAGGCACTGAAGCTTTCTTT,CSAGFGQGGTEAFF
NA,NA,TRBV23-1,TRBJ1-6,24,TGCGCCAGCAGTCAACAACGCGGGGGGACCAGACAGAAGGGAGGAATTGGATATAATTCACCCCTCCACTTT,CASSQQRGGTRQKGGIGYNSPLHF
NA,TRBD1,TRBV5-5,TRBJ2-1,15,TGTGCCAGCAGCTTTGACAGGGGGCTATCATCGGGGCAGTTCTTC,CASSFDRGLSSGQFF
once,TRBD2,TRBV9,TRBJ2-1,15,TGTGCCAGCAGTGATACGGGGGGGTCCTACAATGAGCAGTTCTTC,CASSDTGGSYNEQFF
few,NA,TRBV7-2,TRBJ2-3,14,TGTGCCAGCAGCTTAGAAGCGTTCACAGATACGCAGTATTTT,CASSLEAFTDTQYF
NA,NA,TRBV28,TRBJ1-6,15,TGTGCCAGCAGTCGCCTCCGCCAGGGTGGATCACCCCTCCACTTT,CASSRLRQGGSPLHF
NA,TRBD1,TRBV19,TRBJ1-3,18,TGTGCCAGTAGTATTTACAGGGGATCGGGCGTCTCTGGAAACACCATATATTTT,CASSIYRGSGVSGNTIYF
NA,NA,TRBV4-1,TRBJ1-2,14,TGCGCCAGCAGCCAGGGTAGGGGCCCCTATGGCTACACCTTC,CASSQGRGPYGYTF
NA,TRBD2,TRBV25-1,TRBJ2-1,16,TGTGCCAGCTCCACAGACTGGACTAGCATCCCCAATGAGCAGTTCTTC,CASSTDWTSIPNEQFF
NA,NA,TRBV7-8,TRBJ1-4,14,TGTGCCAGCAGCTTAGAAACAGGGAAGGAAAAACTGTTTTTT,CASSLETGKEKLFF
NA,NA,TRBV25-1,TRBJ1-1,15,TGTGCCAGTTCTCTTCAAGGGGCTTTGAACACTGAAGCTTTCTTT,CASSLQGALNTEAFF
NA,NA,TRBV7-8,TRBJ2-7,12,TGTGCCAGCAGCCGCCGACAGTACGAGCAGTACTTC,CASSRRQYEQYF
once,TRBD1,TRBV19,TRBJ1-1,13,TGTGCCAGTAGTAGACAGGGGGTCGGCGTCGCTTTCTTT,CASSRQGVGVAFF